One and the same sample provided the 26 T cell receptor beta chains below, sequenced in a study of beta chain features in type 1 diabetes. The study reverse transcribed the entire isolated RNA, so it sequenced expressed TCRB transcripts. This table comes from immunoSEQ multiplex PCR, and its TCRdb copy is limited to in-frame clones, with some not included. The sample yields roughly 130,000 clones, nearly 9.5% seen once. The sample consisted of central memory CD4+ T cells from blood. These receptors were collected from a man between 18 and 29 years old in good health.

The DNA for the CDR3 is TGTGCCAGCAGCTTGGGGGAGATTTGGACTAGCGGGGATTCAGAGACCCAGTACTTC. Amino acid sequence: CASSLGEIWTSGDSETQYF. The chain recombines TRBV7-2 with TRBJ2-5; 12 nucleotides align to TRBD2. The CDR3 runs to 19 residues. Per germline, CDR1 SGHTA and CDR2 FQGNSA. Trimming at V came to 3 bases and at J to 4 bases, leaving 15 bases not matched to a gene.

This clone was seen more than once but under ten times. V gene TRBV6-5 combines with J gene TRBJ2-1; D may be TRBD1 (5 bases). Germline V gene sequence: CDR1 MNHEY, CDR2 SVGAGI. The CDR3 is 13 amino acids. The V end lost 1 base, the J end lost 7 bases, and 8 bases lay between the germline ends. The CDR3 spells CASSYFRENEQFF. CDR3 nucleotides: TGTGCCAGCAGTTACTTCAGGGAAAATGAGCAGTTCTTC.

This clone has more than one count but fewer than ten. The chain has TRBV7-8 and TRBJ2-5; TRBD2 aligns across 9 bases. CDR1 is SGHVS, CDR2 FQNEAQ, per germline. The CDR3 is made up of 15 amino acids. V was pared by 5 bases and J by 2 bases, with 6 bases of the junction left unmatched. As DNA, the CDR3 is TGTGCCAGCAGCCGTCCAGCGGGGGGACAAGAGACCCAGTACTTC. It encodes CASSRPAGGQETQYF.

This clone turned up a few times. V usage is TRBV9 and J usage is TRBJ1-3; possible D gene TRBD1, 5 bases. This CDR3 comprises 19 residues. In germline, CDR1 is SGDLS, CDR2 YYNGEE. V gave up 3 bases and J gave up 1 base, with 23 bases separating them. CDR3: CASSAGRQLWNRSGNTIYF. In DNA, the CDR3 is TGTGCCAGCAGCGCAGGCCGACAGCTCTGGAATCGATCTGGAAACACCATATATTTT.

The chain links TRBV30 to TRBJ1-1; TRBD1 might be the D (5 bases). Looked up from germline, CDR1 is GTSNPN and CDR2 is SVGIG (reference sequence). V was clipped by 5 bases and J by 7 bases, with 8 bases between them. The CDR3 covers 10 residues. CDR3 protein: CAWDSFEAFF. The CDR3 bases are TGTGCCTGGGACAGCTTTGAAGCTTTCTTT.

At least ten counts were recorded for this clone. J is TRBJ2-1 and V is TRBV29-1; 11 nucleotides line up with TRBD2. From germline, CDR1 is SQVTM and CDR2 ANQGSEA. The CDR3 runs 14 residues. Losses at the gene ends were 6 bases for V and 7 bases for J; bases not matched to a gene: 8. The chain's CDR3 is CSVVAVAGGNEQFF. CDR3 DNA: TGCAGCGTGGTGGCGGTAGCGGGGGGGAATGAGCAGTTCTTC.

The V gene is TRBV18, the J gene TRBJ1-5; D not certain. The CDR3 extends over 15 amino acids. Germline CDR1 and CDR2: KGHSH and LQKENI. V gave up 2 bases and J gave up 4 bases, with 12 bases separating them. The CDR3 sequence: CASSPNPSFNQPQHF. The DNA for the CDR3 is TGTGCCAGCTCACCAAATCCGAGTTTTAATCAGCCCCAGCATTTT.

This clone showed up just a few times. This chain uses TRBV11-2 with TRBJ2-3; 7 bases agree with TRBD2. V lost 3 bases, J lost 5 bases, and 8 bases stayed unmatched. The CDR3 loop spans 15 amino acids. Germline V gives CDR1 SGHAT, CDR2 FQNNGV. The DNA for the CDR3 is TGTGCCAGCAGCTTGAGTCTAGCGGTGGGAGATACGCAGTATTTT. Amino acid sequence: CASSLSLAVGDTQYF.

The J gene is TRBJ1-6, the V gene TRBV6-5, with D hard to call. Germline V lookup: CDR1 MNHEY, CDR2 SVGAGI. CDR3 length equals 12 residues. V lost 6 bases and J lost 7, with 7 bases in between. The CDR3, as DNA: TGTGCCAGCAGGCAGTCCAATTCACCCCTCCACTTT. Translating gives CASRQSNSPLHF.

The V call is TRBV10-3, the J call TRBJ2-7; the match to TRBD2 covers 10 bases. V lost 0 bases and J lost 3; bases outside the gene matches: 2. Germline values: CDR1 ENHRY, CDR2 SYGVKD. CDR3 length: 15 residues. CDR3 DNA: TGTGCCATCAGTGAGTCTAGGACTAGCGGCTACGAGCAGTACTTC. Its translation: CAISESRTSGYEQYF.

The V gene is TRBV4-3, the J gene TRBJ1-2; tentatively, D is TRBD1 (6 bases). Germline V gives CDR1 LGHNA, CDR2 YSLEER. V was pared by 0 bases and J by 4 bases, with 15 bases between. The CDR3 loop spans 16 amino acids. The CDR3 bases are TGCGCCAGCAGCCAAGATACAGGGACATCTTTCTATGGCTACACCTTC. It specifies CASSQDTGTSFYGYTF.

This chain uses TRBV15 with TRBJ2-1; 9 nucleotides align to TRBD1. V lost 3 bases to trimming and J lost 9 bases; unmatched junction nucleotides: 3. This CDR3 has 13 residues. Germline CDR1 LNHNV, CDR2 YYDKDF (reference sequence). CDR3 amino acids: CATSSDRGFEQFF. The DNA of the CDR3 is TGTGCCACCAGCAGCGACAGGGGGTTTGAGCAGTTCTTC.

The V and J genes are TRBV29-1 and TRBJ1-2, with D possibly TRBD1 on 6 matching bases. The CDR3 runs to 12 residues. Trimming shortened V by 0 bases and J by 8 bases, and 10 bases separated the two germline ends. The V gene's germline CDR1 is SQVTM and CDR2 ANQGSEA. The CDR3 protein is CSVEDDRLGYTF. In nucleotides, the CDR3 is TGCAGCGTTGAAGACGACAGGCTAGGCTACACCTTC.

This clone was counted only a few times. The CDR3 here is CASSPWGGFPTTGELFF. Written as DNA, the CDR3 is TGTGCCAGCAGCCCATGGGGGGGGTTCCCCACCACCGGGGAGCTGTTTTTT. The V gene is TRBV11-2, the J gene TRBJ2-2; 7 bases fit TRBD2. The germline CDR1 and CDR2 sequences are SGHAT and FQNNGV. The V segment lost 5 bases and the J segment 4 bases; nucleotides outside the gene matches: 13. The CDR3 loop spans 17 amino acids.

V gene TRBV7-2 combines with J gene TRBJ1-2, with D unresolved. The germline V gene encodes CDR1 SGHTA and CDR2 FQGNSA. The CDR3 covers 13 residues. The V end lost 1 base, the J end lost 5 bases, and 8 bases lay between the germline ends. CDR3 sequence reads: CASSLEVGYGYTF. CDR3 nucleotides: TGTGCCAGCAGCTTAGAAGTCGGGTATGGCTACACCTTC.

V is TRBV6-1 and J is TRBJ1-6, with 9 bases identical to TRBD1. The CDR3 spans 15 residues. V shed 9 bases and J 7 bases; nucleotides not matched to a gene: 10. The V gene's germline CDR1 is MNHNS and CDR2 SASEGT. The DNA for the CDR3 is TGTGCCAGTATCCTTGGACAGGGGATCAATTCACCCCTCCACTTT. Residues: CASILGQGINSPLHF.

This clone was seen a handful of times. CDR3 DNA: TGCGCCAGCACCGGACAGGGGACAGATACGCAGTATTTT. Amino acids: CASTGQGTDTQYF. This chain uses TRBV5-1 with TRBJ2-3; 9 nucleotides align to TRBD1. The junction had 2 bases not matched to a gene; V was cut back by 6 bases and J by 3 bases. The CDR3 has 13 residues. The germline gives CDR1 SGHRS, CDR2 YFSETQ.

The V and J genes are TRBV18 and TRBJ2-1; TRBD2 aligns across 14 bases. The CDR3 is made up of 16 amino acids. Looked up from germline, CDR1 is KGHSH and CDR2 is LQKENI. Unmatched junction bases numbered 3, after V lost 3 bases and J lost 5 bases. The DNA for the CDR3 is TGTGCCAGCTCACCGGGACTAGCGGGAGCTAACAATGAGCAGTTCTTC. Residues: CASSPGLAGANNEQFF.

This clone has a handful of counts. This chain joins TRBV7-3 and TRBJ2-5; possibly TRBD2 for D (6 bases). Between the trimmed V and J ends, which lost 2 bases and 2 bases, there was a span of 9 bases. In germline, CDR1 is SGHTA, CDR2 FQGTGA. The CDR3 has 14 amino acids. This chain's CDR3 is CASSLQAGQETQYF. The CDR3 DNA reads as TGTGCCAGCAGCTTACAGGCGGGACAAGAGACCCAGTACTTC.

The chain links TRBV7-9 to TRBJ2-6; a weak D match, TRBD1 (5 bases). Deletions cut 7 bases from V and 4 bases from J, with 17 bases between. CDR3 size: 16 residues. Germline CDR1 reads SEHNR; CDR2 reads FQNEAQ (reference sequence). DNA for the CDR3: TGTGCCAGCACCCAACTCGCAGGGAACGGGGCCAACGTCCTGACTTTC. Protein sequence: CASTQLAGNGANVLTF.

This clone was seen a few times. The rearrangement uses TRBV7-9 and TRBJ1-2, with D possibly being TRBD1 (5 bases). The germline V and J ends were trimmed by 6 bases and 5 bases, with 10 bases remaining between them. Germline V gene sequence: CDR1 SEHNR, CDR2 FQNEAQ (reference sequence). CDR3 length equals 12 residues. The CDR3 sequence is CASSDGGYGYTF. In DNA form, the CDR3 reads TGTGCCAGCAGTGACGGGGGGTATGGCTACACCTTC.

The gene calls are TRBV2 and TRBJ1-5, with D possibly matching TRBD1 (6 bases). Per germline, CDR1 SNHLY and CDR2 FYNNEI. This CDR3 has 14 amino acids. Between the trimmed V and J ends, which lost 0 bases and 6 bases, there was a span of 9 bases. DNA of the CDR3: TGTGCCAGCAGTGAAGCCGAAGGGGGTCAGCCCCAGCATTTT. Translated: CASSEAEGGQPQHF.

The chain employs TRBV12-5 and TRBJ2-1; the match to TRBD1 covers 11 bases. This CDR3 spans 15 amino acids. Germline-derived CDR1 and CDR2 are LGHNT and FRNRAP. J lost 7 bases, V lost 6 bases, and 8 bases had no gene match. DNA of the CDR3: TGTGCTAGTGGCCCAGGACAGGGGGCATTGAATGAGCAGTTCTTC. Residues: CASGPGQGALNEQFF.

CDR3 DNA sequence: TGTGCCAGCAGGCGGGGAGACAGCTCTACCTACGAGCAGTACTTC. Its translation is CASRRGDSSTYEQYF. The J gene is TRBJ2-7, the V gene TRBV6-5, with a tentative D call TRBD2 (6 bases). The germline gives CDR1 MNHEY, CDR2 SVGAGI. The CDR3 totals 15 residues. V lost 6 bases to trimming and J lost 2 bases, with 17 bases between them.

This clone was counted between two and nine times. Here the CDR3 DNA reads TGTGCCAGCAGTTCCCCGGACAGTAACTATGGCTACACCTTC. Translating it yields CASSSPDSNYGYTF. The chain uses TRBV6-5 and TRBJ1-2; possibly TRBD1 for D (6 bases). V was pared by 4 bases and J by 1 base, with 10 bases between. The CDR3 extends over 14 amino acids. Per germline, CDR1 MNHEY and CDR2 SVGAGI.

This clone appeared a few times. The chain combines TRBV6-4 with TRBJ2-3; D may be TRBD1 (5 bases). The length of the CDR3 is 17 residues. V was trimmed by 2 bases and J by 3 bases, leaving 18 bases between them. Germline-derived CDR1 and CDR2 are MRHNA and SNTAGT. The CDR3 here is CASSDEYRGTKTDTQYF. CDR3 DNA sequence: TGTGCCAGCAGTGACGAGTATAGGGGAACCAAAACAGATACGCAGTATTTT.